This entry is about one TCR beta chain. No cognate antigen has been identified for it. Base quality data are lacking; no much larger clone is found one base away. These data originate in a study of OX40 agonist ivuxolimab in advanced cancers. About the study as a whole: Ivuxolimab was a fully human IgG2 agonistic monoclonal antibody targeting the costimulatory receptor OX40 (CD134). The paper reports the monotherapy dose-escalation portion (N of about 54 patients) of the phase I ivuxolimab trial. Intravenous ivuxolimab was administered to patients every 2 weeks at six dose levels: 0.01, 0.1, 0.3, 1.5, 3 and 10 mg/kg. Partial responses occurred in three dose-escalation patients, of whom one had hepatocellular carcinoma and two had cutaneous melanoma. Prior anti-PD-1, anti-PD-L1 or anti-CTLA-4 therapy was permitted, and 35% to 40% of dose-escalation patients had received checkpoint inhibitors. In the dose-escalation cohort, 75% to 85% of patients were male, and the mean age was 60 years with a range of about 20 to 90. The purpose of peripheral TCRbeta sequencing was to test whether ivuxolimab changed TCR sequence diversity and led to clonal T-cell expansion. Of the 52 patients in dose escalation, about 20 had hepatocellular carcinoma, some 15 had melanoma, 9 had renal cell carcinoma and 9 had head and neck cancer.

Points the paper makes about the study in general: Partial responders in the 0.1-3.0 mg/kg groups had among the lowest normalized peripheral clonal expansion, especially among CD8+ T cells. Antigen specificity was not determined for the clonally expanded peripheral T cells. On average, CD8+ T cells showed more expanded clones than CD4+ T cells after ivuxolimab. Low levels of normalized T-cell clonal expansion were also seen in some nonresponding patients. At doses of 0.1 to 3.0 mg/kg, clonal expansion of both CD4+ and CD8+ T cells in blood was seen between baseline and week 6.

Patients with autoimmune disease history or receiving systemic immunosuppression were excluded from the trial. In every dose cohort, peripheral blood was drawn for TCR sequencing at baseline, cycle 4 day 1, and cycle 7 day 1. Samples came from an open-label, multicenter, first-in-human phase I dose-escalation trial of ivuxolimab. The trial enrolled adults with locally advanced or metastatic head and neck squamous cell, hepatocellular, melanoma or renal cell carcinoma. Before TCR sequencing, CD4+ T cells and CD8+ T cells from peripheral blood were sorted into separate populations. Genomic DNA was isolated from the sorted cells so that the TCRbeta CDR3 region could be sequenced. TCRbeta CDR3 regions were sequenced using the immunoSEQ Assay. Here the immuneACCESS table is served through TCRdb, limited to in-frame sequences with V and J called. Missing clones are a known gap in these copies; in checked studies unresolved V genes cover under half, and the rest lacks a known reason. Present in this sample are approximately 76,000 clones, roughly nine tenths of which were seen just once. The ten largest make up 10% to 15% of the sample.

V was cut back by 3 bases and J by 5 bases, leaving a gap of 13 bases between them. The CDR3 contains 14 residues, cysteine and phenylalanine counted. CDR3 DNA is the only sequence kept; it has 42 bases, read in frame from the first base. Reading the germline V gene gives CDR1 MDHEN and CDR2 SYDVKM. Rearrangement joined TRBV28 to TRBJ1-2, with TRBD1 as a weak D call on 6 bases. The sequence was obtained from an adult with an advanced solid tumor such as melanoma, head and neck, liver or kidney cancer. This specimen was CD4+ or CD8+ T cells sorted from blood, taken in a trial of the OX40 agonist ivuxolimab. The CDR3 reads CASSFVGGRYGYTF. Read as DNA, the sequence is TGTGCCAGCAGTTTCGTTGGGGGCAGGTATGGCTACACCTTC.